This T cell receptor beta chain emerged from a study of blood T cell repertoires in COVID-19. Turning to the study itself: The samples span acute and convalescent COVID-19 from the United States, Italy and Spain. The analysed material was cDNA or gDNA that came from T cells, B-cell-depleted T cells, or PBMCs.

Sequenced by immunoSEQ multiplex PCR; TCRdb stores in-frame clones only, minus some. The repertoire includes approximately 260,000 clones, 70% to 85% of them detected once, and over 8% sits in the top ten. The sample taken for sequencing was peripheral blood. This clonotype was obtained from a woman aged 80 or over with acute or convalescent COVID-19.

CDR3 bases: TGTGCCAGCAGCCCCACCGGTGGCGGGACTGAAGCTTTCTTT. This encodes CASSPTGGGTEAFF. The chain carries TRBV7-3 and TRBJ1-1; D unresolved. Germline CDR1 reads SGHTA; CDR2 reads FQGTGA. The CDR3 totals 14 residues. V lost 5 bases and J 5 bases, leaving 15 bases between the germline ends.